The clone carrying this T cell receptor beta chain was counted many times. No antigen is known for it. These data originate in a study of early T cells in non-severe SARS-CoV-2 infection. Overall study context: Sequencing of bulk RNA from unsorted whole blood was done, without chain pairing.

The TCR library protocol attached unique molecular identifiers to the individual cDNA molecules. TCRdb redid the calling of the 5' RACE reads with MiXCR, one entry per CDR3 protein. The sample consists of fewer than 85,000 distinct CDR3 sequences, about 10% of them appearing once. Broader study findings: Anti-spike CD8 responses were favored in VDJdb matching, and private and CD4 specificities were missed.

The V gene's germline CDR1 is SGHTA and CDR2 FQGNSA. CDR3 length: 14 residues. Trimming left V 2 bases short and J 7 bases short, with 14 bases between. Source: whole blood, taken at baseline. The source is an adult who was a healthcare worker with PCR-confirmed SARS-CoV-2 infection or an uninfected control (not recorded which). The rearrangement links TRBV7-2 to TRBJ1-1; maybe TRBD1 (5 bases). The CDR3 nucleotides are TGTGCCAGCAGCTTAAGGGGAGGAACGGGTGAAGCTTTCTTT. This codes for CASSLRGGTGEAFF.